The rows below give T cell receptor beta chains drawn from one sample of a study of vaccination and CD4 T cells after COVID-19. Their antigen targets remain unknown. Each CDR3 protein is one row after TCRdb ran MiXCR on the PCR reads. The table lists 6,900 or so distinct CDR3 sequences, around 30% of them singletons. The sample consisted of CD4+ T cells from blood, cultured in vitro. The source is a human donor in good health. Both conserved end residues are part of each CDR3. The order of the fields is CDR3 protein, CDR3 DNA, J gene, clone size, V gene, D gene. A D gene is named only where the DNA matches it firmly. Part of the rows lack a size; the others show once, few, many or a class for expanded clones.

CASSVSTGAFNSPLHF,TGTGCCAGCAGCGTATCAACAGGGGCGTTTAATTCACCCCTCCACTTT,TRBJ1-6,.,TRBV9,TRBD1
CASSPTSSYEQYF,TGTGCCAGCTCACCTACTAGCAGCTACGAGCAGTACTTC,TRBJ2-7,.,TRBV18,.
CSVRTGPDTQYF,TGCAGCGTTCGTACAGGCCCAGATACGCAGTATTTT,TRBJ2-3,.,TRBV29-1,.
CASSRLAGEQETQYF,TGTGCCAGCAGTCGACTAGCGGGAGAGCAAGAGACCCAGTACTTC,TRBJ2-5,.,TRBV6-4,TRBD2
CSASSGSYEQYF,TGCAGTGCCTCTAGCGGGAGTTACGAGCAGTACTTC,TRBJ2-7,few,TRBV20-1,TRBD2
CASSYGIWAKDTEAFF,TGTGCCAGCAGTTACGGGATTTGGGCGAAGGACACTGAAGCTTTCTTT,TRBJ1-1,few,TRBV6-2/TRBV6-3,.
CASSLVEPRSYGYTF,TGTGCCAGCAGCTTAGTGGAACCCCGTTCCTATGGCTACACCTTC,TRBJ1-2,.,TRBV11-2,.
CASSIDTGTNYGYTF,TGTGCCAGTAGTATAGACACCGGGACGAACTATGGCTACACCTTC,TRBJ1-2,few,TRBV19,.
CASRTWTDEQFF,TGTGCCAGCAGGACTTGGACTGATGAGCAGTTCTTC,TRBJ2-1,few,TRBV6-1,.
CASSSGQGRFQGYTF,TGTGCCAGCAGCTCCGGACAGGGTCGTTTTCAGGGCTACACCTTC,TRBJ1-2,.,TRBV7-2,TRBD1
CAYSGLAGGTQYF,TGTGCCTATTCGGGACTAGCGGGAGGGACCCAGTACTTC,TRBJ2-5,.,TRBV30,TRBD2
CSVGSGEDDTQYF,TGCAGCGTTGGGTCGGGAGAGGATGATACGCAGTATTTT,TRBJ2-3,few,TRBV29-1,.
CASSPQASSDEQYF,TGTGCCAGCAGCCCCCAGGCCTCGAGTGACGAGCAGTACTTC,TRBJ2-7,.,TRBV14,.
CASSFEQYF,TGTGCCAGCAGCTTCGAGCAGTACTTC,TRBJ2-7,.,TRBV5-8,.
CASSHGRGYQETQYF,TGCGCCAGCAGCCACGGTCGGGGATACCAAGAGACCCAGTACTTC,TRBJ2-5,few,TRBV4-3,.
CASSIAPGTTTDTQYF,TGTGCCAGTAGTATAGCACCCGGGACCACCACAGATACGCAGTATTTT,TRBJ2-3,.,TRBV19,.
CDTANRGQAYEQYF,TGTGACACCGCAAACCGAGGACAGGCCTACGAGCAGTACTTC,TRBJ2-7,.,TRBV27,TRBD1
CSATAMGQPPPPLHF,TGCAGTGCCACGGCGATGGGACAGCCCCCACCACCCCTCCACTTT,TRBJ1-6,.,TRBV20-1,TRBD1
CASSLVGPGELFF,TGTGCCAGCAGCTTAGTAGGCCCCGGGGAGCTGTTTTTT,TRBJ2-2,.,TRBV7-2,.